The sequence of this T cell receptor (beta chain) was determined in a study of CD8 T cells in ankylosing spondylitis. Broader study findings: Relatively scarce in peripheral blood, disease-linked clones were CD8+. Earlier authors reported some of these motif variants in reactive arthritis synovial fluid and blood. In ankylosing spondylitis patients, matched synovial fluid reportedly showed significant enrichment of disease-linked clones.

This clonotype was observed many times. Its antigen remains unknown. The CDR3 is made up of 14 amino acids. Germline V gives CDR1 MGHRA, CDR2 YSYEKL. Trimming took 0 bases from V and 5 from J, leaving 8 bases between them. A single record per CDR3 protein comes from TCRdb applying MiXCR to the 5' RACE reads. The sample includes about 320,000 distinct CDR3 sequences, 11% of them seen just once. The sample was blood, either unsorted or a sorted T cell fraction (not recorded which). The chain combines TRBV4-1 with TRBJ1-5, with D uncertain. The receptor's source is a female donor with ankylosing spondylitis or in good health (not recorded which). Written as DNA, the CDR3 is TGCGCCAGCAGCCAAGAGCTTTCCTATCAGCCCCAGCATTTT. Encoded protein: CASSQELSYQPQHF.